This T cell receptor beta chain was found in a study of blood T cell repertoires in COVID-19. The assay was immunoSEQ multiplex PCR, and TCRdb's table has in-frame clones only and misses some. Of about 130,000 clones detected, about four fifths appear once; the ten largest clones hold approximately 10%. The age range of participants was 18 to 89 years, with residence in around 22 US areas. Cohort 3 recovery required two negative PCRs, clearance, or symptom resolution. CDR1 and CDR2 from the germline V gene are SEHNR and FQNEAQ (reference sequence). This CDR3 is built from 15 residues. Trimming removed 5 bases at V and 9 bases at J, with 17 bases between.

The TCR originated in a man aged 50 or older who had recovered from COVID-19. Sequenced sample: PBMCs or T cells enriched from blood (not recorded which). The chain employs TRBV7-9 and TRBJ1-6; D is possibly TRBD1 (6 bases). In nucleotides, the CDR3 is TGTGCCAGCAGCATTCGGGACACCTATTTTTCACCCCTCCACTTT. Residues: CASSIRDTYFSPLHF.